These 28 T cell receptor beta chains share one sample of origin, sequenced in a study of cytomegalovirus exposure and HLA in healthy donors. The PCR contained 60 Vbeta and 13 Jbeta primers. Clones were read by immunoSEQ multiplex PCR, and TCRdb kept only the in-frame ones, dropping some. The table lists 200,000 to 250,000 clones, more than 60% of them singletons, with roughly 2.6% in the top ten. Sequences were obtained from PBMCs. The receptors shown here come from a woman in her sixties in good health and CMV-seropositive.

The J gene is TRBJ2-3, the V gene TRBV30; 8 nucleotides match TRBD2. CDR3 size: 15 residues. The junction had 6 bases not matched to a gene; V was cut back by 0 bases and J by 4 bases. The germline CDR1 and CDR2 sequences are GTSNPN and SVGIG (reference sequence). The CDR3 sequence: CAWSVRAGVADTQYF. DNA of the CDR3: TGTGCCTGGAGTGTCCGAGCGGGAGTTGCAGATACGCAGTATTTT.

V and J are TRBV6-5 and TRBJ2-3; D possibly corresponds to TRBD2 (5 bases). CDR1 MNHEY and CDR2 SVGAGI come from the germline V gene. The CDR3 consists of 14 residues. V was shortened by 6 bases and J by 4 bases, with 14 bases between the two germline ends. The CDR3 coding sequence is TGTGCCAGCAGCTCCCCTAGCACTCCAGATACGCAGTATTTT. Residues: CASSSPSTPDTQYF.

This rearrangement joins TRBV6-6 to TRBJ1-4, with unresolved D. V was shortened by 6 bases and J by 4 bases, with 6 bases between the two germline ends. Germline V gene lookup returns CDR1 MNHNY and CDR2 SVGAGI (reference sequence). The CDR3 covers 12 residues. The chain's CDR3 is CASSLNNEKLFF. The CDR3 DNA is TGTGCCAGCAGCTTAAATAATGAAAAACTGTTTTTT.

The V call is TRBV7-2, the J call TRBJ1-6, with TRBD1 identical over 7 bases. The J segment lost 8 bases and the V segment lost 2 bases, leaving 6 bases of the junction unmatched. This CDR3 region has 15 residues. Germline CDR1 reads SGHTA; CDR2 reads FQGNSA. The CDR3 reads CASSLLGGHYSPLHF. CDR3 coding DNA: TGTGCCAGCAGCTTATTAGGGGGCCATTATTCACCCCTCCACTTT.

The chain links TRBV10-2 to TRBJ1-6, with 7 bases identical to TRBD1. V lost 6 bases, J lost 4 bases, and 0 bases stayed unmatched. The CDR3 contains 13 residues. Germline V gene lookup returns CDR1 WSHSY and CDR2 SAAADI. CDR3 loop: CASRTGYNSPLHF. For the CDR3, the DNA is TGCGCCAGCAGGACAGGGTATAATTCACCCCTCCACTTT.

To note about this clone: The junction departs from the called germline gene at one end, perhaps through a read error. The V call is TRBV7-9, the J call TRBJ2-5, with D possibly being TRBD2 (7 bases). This CDR3 is built from 14 residues. Germline-derived CDR1 and CDR2 are SEHNR and FQNEAQ (reference sequence). In nucleotides, the CDR3 is TGTGCCAGCAGGCAAGGAAACGCCGCGGGGGCGGTTAACTTC. Translated: CASRQGNAAGAVNF.

This clone was counted between two and nine times. The V and J genes are TRBV4-2 and TRBJ2-7; the D gene is possibly TRBD2 (6 bases). CDR1 and CDR2 (germline): LGHNA, YNFKEQ. There are 15 residues in the CDR3. Trimming cost V 1 base and J 5 bases, with 15 bases left between them. The CDR3 reads CASSQVTSGRHEQYF. The DNA for the CDR3 is TGTGCCAGCAGCCAAGTGACTAGTGGGCGCCACGAGCAGTACTTC.

This clone turned up a few times. In nucleotides, the CDR3 is TGTGCCAGCTCACAAGGACTAGCAGAATTCTACGAGCAGTACTTC. Translation gives CASSQGLAEFYEQYF. This rearrangement joins TRBV18 to TRBJ2-7, with 8 bases aligning to TRBD2. CDR1 and CDR2 from the germline V gene are KGHSH and LQKENI. Trimming at V came to 4 bases and at J to 3 bases, leaving 8 bases not matched to a gene. The CDR3 runs 15 residues.

The chain uses TRBV29-1 and TRBJ1-4; 7 bases match TRBD1. This CDR3 is 14 amino acids long. Germline lookup yields CDR1 SQVTM and CDR2 ANQGSEA. Unmatched junction bases numbered 5, after V lost 5 bases and J lost 2 bases. In DNA, the CDR3 is TGCAGCGTTCGAGAGGGGGCGACTAATGAAAAACTGTTTTTT. Encoded protein: CSVREGATNEKLFF. Drawing the rest from reference TRBV29-1 and TRBJ1-4, the complete variable domain is SAVISQKPSRDICQRGTSLTIQCQVDSQVTMMFWYRQQPGQSLTLIATANQGSEATYESGFVIDKFPISRPNLTFSTLTVSNMSPEDSSIYLCSVREGATNEKLFFGSGTQLSVL.

As to this clone: Other DNA sequences of this sample code for an identical CDR3. The rearrangement uses TRBV9 and TRBJ1-1; D uncertain. Per germline, CDR1 SGDLS and CDR2 YYNGEE. The CDR3 extends over 13 amino acids. The V end was cut by 0 bases, the J end by 1 base, with 4 bases between. The CDR3 nucleotides read TGTGCCAGCAGCGTAGATCGGAACACTGAAGCTTTCTTT. This sequence encodes CASSVDRNTEAFF. Based on the CDR3 plus reference TRBV9 and TRBJ1-1, the full variable domain is DSGVTQTPKHLITATGQRVTLRCSPRSGDLSVYWYQQSLDQGLQFLIQYYNGEERAKGNILERFSAQQFPDLHSELNLSSLELGDSALYFCASSVDRNTEAFFGQGTRLTVV.

The rearrangement links TRBV28 to TRBJ1-1; D unresolved. V gave up 6 bases and J gave up 5 bases, with 7 bases separating them. Germline CDR1 MDHEN, CDR2 SYDVKM. This CDR3 has 11 amino acids. The CDR3 loop is CASRIETEAFF. The CDR3 DNA is TGTGCCAGCAGAATAGAGACTGAAGCTTTCTTT.

This clone was recorded only once. This chain connects TRBV18 to TRBJ2-5, with D unresolved. This CDR3 is 15 amino acids long. Germline V gene data show CDR1 as KGHSH and CDR2 as LQKENI. V was cut by 3 bases and J by 1 base, with 12 bases left in between. Here the CDR3 DNA reads TGTGCCAGCTCACCCACGGATGGCGGCCAAGAGACCCAGTACTTC. Translated: CASSPTDGGQETQYF.

The chain is built from TRBV7-9 and TRBJ1-2; a possible D gene is TRBD1 (5 bases). Looked up from germline, CDR1 is SEHNR and CDR2 is FQNEAQ (reference sequence). This CDR3 spans 12 amino acids. Between the trimmed V and J ends, which lost 8 bases and 7 bases, there was a span of 14 bases. The CDR3 nucleotides read TGTGCCAGCGGTTGGGGGGAGAGTGGCTACACCTTC. Protein sequence: CASGWGESGYTF.

The chain links TRBV30 to TRBJ2-1, with a possible D match to TRBD2 (5 bases). Trimming took 6 bases from V and 0 from J, leaving 12 bases between them. CDR1 and CDR2 from the germline V gene are GTSNPN and SVGIG (reference sequence). This CDR3 region has 14 residues. In nucleotides, the CDR3 is TGTGCCTGTATGAGGGAGAGCTCCTACAATGAGCAGTTCTTC. Its protein product is CACMRESSYNEQFF.

The V gene is TRBV7-9, the J gene TRBJ2-7, with TRBD2 matching 8 bases. The CDR3 is 16 amino acids. V was clipped by 4 bases and J by 2 bases; unmatched bases: 10. Germline-derived CDR1 and CDR2 are SEHNR and FQNEAQ (reference sequence). The CDR3 loop reads CASSSPQREFTYEQYF. CDR3 sequence (DNA): TGTGCCAGCAGCTCCCCCCAGCGGGAGTTTACCTACGAGCAGTACTTC.

The genes are TRBV11-2 and TRBJ2-1; 8 nucleotides match TRBD1. V lost 3 bases, J lost 8 bases, and 15 bases stayed unmatched. Germline CDR1 reads SGHAT; CDR2 reads FQNNGV. This CDR3 contains 17 residues. CDR3 in amino acids: CASSFPARDRSSDEQFF. In DNA form, the CDR3 reads TGTGCCAGCAGCTTCCCTGCAAGGGACAGGAGTTCGGATGAGCAGTTCTTC. The variable domain in full, with the rest retrieved from reference TRBV11-2 and TRBJ2-1, is EAGVAQSPRYKIIEKRQSVAFWCNPISGHATLYWYQQILGQGPKLLIQFQNNGVVDDSQLPKDRFSAERLKGVDSTLKIQPAKLEDSAVYLCASSFPARDRSSDEQFFGPGTRLTVL.

This clone was recorded only once. The chain recombines TRBV7-8 with TRBJ1-3, with no clear D. V was trimmed by 6 bases and J by 0 bases, leaving 15 bases between them. Germline CDR1 is SGHVS and CDR2 is FQNEAQ. The CDR3 loop spans 16 amino acids. CDR3 residues: CASSQRGDGSGNTIYF. The CDR3, as DNA: TGTGCCAGCAGTCAACGCGGGGATGGCTCTGGAAACACCATATATTTT.

The chain couples TRBV6-5 to TRBJ2-7; no firm D call. CDR3 length equals 12 residues. V lost 5 bases to trimming and J lost 3 bases, with 8 bases between them. Germline V gene lookup returns CDR1 MNHEY and CDR2 SVGAGI. For the CDR3, the DNA is TGTGCCAGCAGTCGAAACTACTACGAGCAGTACTTC. Translating it yields CASSRNYYEQYF.

The chain has TRBV6-1 and TRBJ1-1; possibly TRBD1 for D (6 bases). There are 16 residues in the CDR3. The germline V gene has CDR1 MNHNS and CDR2 SASEGT. Trimming removed 2 bases from V and 3 bases from J, with 16 bases in between. CDR3 in DNA: TGTGCCAGCAGTGAATTGCAAGGGAGGGGGTACACTGAAGCTTTCTTT. Amino acids: CASSELQGRGYTEAFF.

The chain recombines TRBV5-1 with TRBJ1-2, with TRBD1 matching over 7 bases. After removal of 4 bases from V and 3 bases from J, the junction contained 6 bases not matched to a gene. Germline values: CDR1 SGHRS, CDR2 YFSETQ. This CDR3 comprises 14 residues. CDR3 sequence: CASSRQGEDYGYTF. CDR3 DNA: TGCGCCAGCAGCCGCCAGGGGGAGGACTATGGCTACACCTTC.

This clone has just a few counts. This chain connects TRBV19 to TRBJ1-1; perhaps TRBD1 as D (5 bases). The ends were cut back, 10 bases at V and 1 base at J, with 16 bases in the middle. The V gene's germline CDR1 is LNHDA and CDR2 SQIVND (reference sequence). There are 14 residues in the CDR3. The chain's CDR3 is CATTPQVQNTEAFF. The CDR3 coding sequence is TGTGCCACTACTCCACAGGTCCAGAACACTGAAGCTTTCTTT.

The chain joins TRBV5-4 to TRBJ2-1; 8 nucleotides match TRBD2. V shed 0 bases, J shed 6 bases, and the junction held 8 bases outside the gene matches. This CDR3 region has 16 residues. Germline V gene sequence: CDR1 SGHNT, CDR2 YYREEE (reference sequence). The CDR3 bases are TGTGCCAGCAGCTTGGCCGGGGGGGCGAAAAGCAATGAGCAGTTCTTC. Its protein is CASSLAGGAKSNEQFF.

The rearrangement joins TRBV5-1 to TRBJ2-6; TRBD1 aligns across 7 bases. CDR1 is SGHRS, CDR2 YFSETQ, per germline. J was trimmed by 1 base and V by 0 bases; bases with no gene match: 4. The CDR3 runs to 17 residues. CDR3 amino acids: CASSLEGQPSGANVLTF. CDR3 in DNA: TGCGCCAGCAGCTTGGAGGGACAGCCTTCTGGGGCCAACGTCCTGACTTTC.

The chain has TRBV6-5 and TRBJ2-3, with D possibly TRBD2 on 5 matching bases. The CDR3 spans 13 residues. V lost 2 bases and J lost 4, with 7 bases in between. In germline, CDR1 is MNHEY, CDR2 SVGAGI. The CDR3 is CASSYRGPDTQYF. The CDR3 DNA reads TGTGCCAGCAGTTACCGGGGTCCAGATACGCAGTATTTT.

This chain connects TRBV5-1 to TRBJ2-7; 7 nucleotides line up with TRBD1. This CDR3 region has 14 residues. J lost 2 bases, V lost 4 bases, and 6 bases had no gene match. In germline, CDR1 is SGHRS, CDR2 YFSETQ. The CDR3 DNA follows: TGCGCCAGCAGCCAGGGACAGACCCCCTACGAGCAGTACTTC. Translation gives CASSQGQTPYEQYF.

This clone appeared once. The rearrangement uses TRBV5-1 and TRBJ2-3; TRBD2 aligns across 11 bases. The CDR3 is made up of 17 amino acids. Germline trimming cut 0 bases from V and 6 bases from J; bases unmatched to any gene: 9. Germline V gives CDR1 SGHRS, CDR2 YFSETQ. The CDR3 sequence: CASSLGLAGTSGDTQYF. Written as DNA, the CDR3 is TGCGCCAGCAGCTTGGGACTAGCGGGGACCTCCGGCGATACGCAGTATTTT. Full variable domain (rest looked up from reference TRBV5-1 and TRBJ2-3): KAGVTQTPRYLIKTRGQQVTLSCSPISGHRSVSWYQQTPGQGLQFLFEYFSETQRNKGNFPGRFSGRQFSNSRSEMNVSTLELGDSALYLCASSLGLAGTSGDTQYFGPGTRLTVL.

The sample holds a few counts of this clone. The rearrangement joins TRBV15 to TRBJ1-3; 8 nucleotides match TRBD1. CDR1 is LNHNV and CDR2 is YYDKDF in the germline V gene (reference sequence). V lost 4 bases to trimming and J lost 3 bases; unmatched junction nucleotides: 5. This CDR3 is built from 15 residues. The CDR3 reads CATSTDRAIGNTIYF. The CDR3 DNA is TGTGCCACCAGCACGGACAGGGCCATTGGAAACACCATATATTTT.

In its sample, this clone was seen a few times. The chain couples TRBV7-2 to TRBJ1-5; D is unclear. The CDR3 contains 13 residues. Trimming took off 6 bases at V and 4 bases at J, with 10 bases between the two ends. Germline V gene data show CDR1 as SGHTA and CDR2 as FQGNSA. CDR3 bases: TGTGCCAGCAGACGGGGAACTAATCAGCCCCAGCATTTT. It yields the protein CASRRGTNQPQHF. Full variable domain (remainder filled in from reference TRBV7-2 and TRBJ1-5): GAGVSQSPSNKVTEKGKDVELRCDPISGHTALYWYRQSLGQGLEFLIYFQGNSAPDKSGLPSDRFSAERTGGSVSTLTIQRTQQEDSAVYLCASRRGTNQPQHFGDGTRLSIL.